The next 32 T cell receptor beta chains were all read from a single sample in a study of blood T cell repertoires in COVID-19. Using immunoSEQ multiplex PCR, the repertoire was profiled, and TCRdb retains in-frame clones only, with some absent. This table has about 150,000 clones, about 83% appearing once. The sequenced sample consisted of peripheral blood. The receptors here all came from a woman aged 70-85 years who had recovered from COVID-19.

V is TRBV7-8 and J is TRBJ2-5, with a tentative D call TRBD1 (6 bases). This CDR3 comprises 16 residues. Trimming removed 5 bases from V and 1 base from J, with 17 bases in between. CDR1 is SGHVS and CDR2 is FQNEAQ in the germline V gene. The chain's CDR3 is CASSPGDGRLQETQYF. The CDR3 nucleotides read TGTGCCAGCAGCCCAGGGGACGGACGGCTCCAAGAGACCCAGTACTTC.

The chain is built from TRBV4-3 and TRBJ1-1; D uncertain. The ends were cut back, 4 bases at V and 0 bases at J, with 15 bases in the middle. CDR1 is LGHNA and CDR2 is YSLEER in the germline V gene. The CDR3 covers 16 residues. CDR3 sequence (DNA): TGCGCCAGCAGCCTTAACTCCCGGGTGGTGAACACTGAAGCTTTCTTT. This codes for CASSLNSRVVNTEAFF.

This chain links TRBV27 with TRBJ2-7; 9 bases align to TRBD2. Germline CDR1 MNHEY, CDR2 SMNVEV (reference sequence). Losses at the gene ends were 3 bases for V and 0 bases for J; bases not matched to a gene: 12. The CDR3 sequence is 18 residues long. CDR3 protein: CASSFRAGGSSSSYEQYF. In nucleotides, the CDR3 is TGTGCCAGCAGTTTCCGGGCGGGAGGGTCCTCAAGCTCCTACGAGCAGTACTTC.

This chain connects TRBV4-3 to TRBJ1-1, with D maybe TRBD1 (5 bases). Between the trimmed V and J ends, which lost 0 bases and 10 bases, there was a span of 12 bases. CDR3 length: 13 residues. Germline values: CDR1 LGHNA, CDR2 YSLEER. Here the CDR3 DNA reads TGCGCCAGCAGCCAAGAGGGGGGTCTAAGAGCTTTCTTT. Its protein product is CASSQEGGLRAFF.

The chain couples TRBV18 to TRBJ1-1; TRBD1 matches 7 bases. This CDR3 has 15 residues. The J segment lost 3 bases and the V segment lost 3 bases, leaving 7 bases of the junction unmatched. Looked up from germline, CDR1 is KGHSH and CDR2 is LQKENI. CDR3 region: CASSPDRTVYTEAFF. Here the CDR3 DNA reads TGTGCCAGCTCACCGGACAGGACAGTGTACACTGAAGCTTTCTTT.

The genes are TRBV4-1 and TRBJ2-1, with 10 bases fitting TRBD1. The CDR3 is made up of 17 amino acids. From germline, CDR1 is MGHRA and CDR2 YSYEKL. V was pared by 2 bases and J by 0 bases, with 4 bases of the junction left unmatched. CDR3 sequence reads: CASSQYRQGASYNEQFF. The DNA of the CDR3 is TGCGCCAGCAGCCAATACCGACAGGGGGCCTCCTACAATGAGCAGTTCTTC.

The V gene is TRBV2, the J gene TRBJ1-1; D gene uncertain. The CDR3 has 16 amino acids. The germline V and J ends were trimmed by 2 bases and 0 bases, with 13 bases remaining between them. Germline loops: CDR1 SNHLY, CDR2 FYNNEI. In nucleotides, the CDR3 is TGTGCCAGCAGTGAAAGCGCAACCGAGATGAACACTGAAGCTTTCTTT. Translating it yields CASSESATEMNTEAFF.

This sequence joins TRBV28 and TRBJ2-7; tentatively, D is TRBD1 (6 bases). With 11 bases removed from V and 6 bases from J, the gap between germline ends came to 17 bases. The CDR3 has 12 residues. Per the germline V gene, CDR1 is MDHEN and CDR2 is SYDVKM. The CDR3 spells CAGGQVGGEQYF. DNA for the CDR3: TGTGCCGGGGGCCAGGTGGGCGGCGAGCAGTACTTC.

The V call is TRBV28, the J call TRBJ1-3; 8 bases agree with TRBD1. From germline, CDR1 is MDHEN and CDR2 SYDVKM. V lost 5 bases and J lost 1; bases outside the gene matches: 1. This CDR3 is 14 amino acids long. This CDR3 reads CASSHRGSGNTIYF. In DNA form, the CDR3 reads TGTGCCAGCAGTCACAGGGGGTCTGGAAACACCATATATTTT.

This chain connects TRBV25-1 to TRBJ1-2, with TRBD1 as a possible D gene (5 bases). V shed 1 base and J shed 4 bases, with 16 bases lying between them. Germline lookup yields CDR1 MGHDK and CDR2 SYGVNS. The CDR3 sequence is 16 residues long. For the CDR3, the DNA is TGTGCCAGCAGTGAATCCCCCCTGGCAGGGCCCTATGGCTACACCTTC. Its translation is CASSESPLAGPYGYTF.

This clone has only a few counts. The rearrangement links TRBV7-7 to TRBJ2-1, with 12 bases aligning to TRBD1. This CDR3 region has 16 residues. Germline V lookup: CDR1 SSHAT, CDR2 FNYEAQ (reference sequence). Trimming took 2 bases from V and 6 from J; bases not matched to a gene: 5. CDR3 amino acids: CASSLIGTGGFNEQFF. In DNA form, the CDR3 reads TGTGCCAGCAGCTTAATCGGGACAGGGGGCTTCAATGAGCAGTTCTTC.

The chain links TRBV6-5 to TRBJ1-4; 9 bases align to TRBD1. Germline trimming cut 6 bases from V and 6 bases from J; bases unmatched to any gene: 5. Germline V lookup: CDR1 MNHEY, CDR2 SVGAGI. CDR3 length equals 14 residues. The CDR3 loop reads CASRDDRGYEKLFF. The CDR3 DNA is TGTGCCAGCAGGGACGACAGGGGGTATGAAAAACTGTTTTTT.

The chain carries TRBV5-6 and TRBJ2-1; 8 bases agree with TRBD1. Germline V lookup: CDR1 SGHDT, CDR2 YYEEEE. The junction had 7 bases not matched to a gene; V was cut back by 4 bases and J by 10 bases. CDR3 size: 13 residues. The CDR3 DNA reads as TGTGCCAGCAGCCCCCCGGACAGGGACGAGCAGTTCTTC. This sequence encodes CASSPPDRDEQFF.

This clone was seen only once. The chain is built from TRBV27 and TRBJ1-4, with D perhaps matching TRBD1 (5 bases). Germline lookup yields CDR1 MNHEY and CDR2 SMNVEV (reference sequence). There are 14 residues in the CDR3. V dropped 7 bases and J dropped 4 bases, with 13 bases sitting between them. The CDR3 nucleotides are TGTGCCAGCACCCAAAAGGGGTTTAATGAAAAACTGTTTTTT. It is translated as CASTQKGFNEKLFF.

This chain joins TRBV5-4 and TRBJ1-4; a weak D match, TRBD1 (5 bases). Germline V gene lookup returns CDR1 SGHNT and CDR2 YYREEE (reference sequence). This CDR3 region has 17 residues. Trimming shortened V by 3 bases and J by 7 bases, and 22 bases separated the two germline ends. CDR3 amino acids: CASSSNKGLPTGEKLFF. The CDR3 DNA reads as TGTGCCAGCAGCTCTAATAAGGGACTCCCGACCGGTGAAAAACTGTTTTTT.

This clone was detected only a few times. V gene TRBV2 combines with J gene TRBJ2-7; 10 bases agree with TRBD2. The ends lost 8 bases at V and 3 bases at J; junction bases unmatched: 7. From germline, CDR1 is SNHLY and CDR2 FYNNEI. The CDR3 length is 14 residues. CDR3 region: CASHLAGAFYEQYF. The DNA for the CDR3 is TGTGCCAGCCACCTAGCGGGAGCCTTCTACGAGCAGTACTTC.

This sequence joins TRBV7-8 and TRBJ2-1; 11 nucleotides match TRBD2. The V gene end was trimmed by 6 bases and the J gene end by 9 bases; junction bases not matched to a gene: 10. Germline CDR1 and CDR2: SGHVS and FQNEAQ. CDR3 length: 15 residues. The CDR3 DNA reads TGTGCCAGCAGGGGCGGGACTAGCGGCGGGGGTGAGCAGTTCTTC. Protein sequence: CASRGGTSGGGEQFF.

The rearrangement links TRBV5-1 to TRBJ1-1, with TRBD1 as a possible D gene (5 bases). This CDR3 has 15 residues. CDR1 SGHRS and CDR2 YFSETQ come from the germline V gene. Trimming shortened V by 3 bases and J by 4 bases, and 16 bases separated the two germline ends. The CDR3 protein is CASSSGTLTGTEAFF. The CDR3 DNA follows: TGCGCCAGCAGCTCAGGGACTCTTACGGGCACTGAAGCTTTCTTT.

The gene calls are TRBV4-1 and TRBJ1-6, with D perhaps TRBD1 (5 bases). Germline-derived CDR1 and CDR2 are MGHRA and YSYEKL. CDR3 size: 13 residues. Trimming pared 0 bases from V and 11 bases from J, leaving 8 bases between. For the CDR3, the DNA is TGCGCCAGCAGCCAAGATGGGGGGGCACCCCTCCACTTT. This codes for CASSQDGGAPLHF.

The chain joins TRBV10-2 to TRBJ1-5; 9 bases are a match to TRBD1. The ends lost 5 bases at V and 4 bases at J; junction bases unmatched: 6. In germline, CDR1 is WSHSY, CDR2 SAAADI. The CDR3 has 15 amino acids. The CDR3 loop reads CASSPRDRANQPQHF. Written as DNA, the CDR3 is TGCGCCAGCAGTCCACGGGACAGGGCGAATCAGCCCCAGCATTTT.

The DNA of the CDR3 is TGTGCCAGCAGCCCCAGCCCGGGTGGGAACACCGGGGAGCTGTTTTTT. Its translation is CASSPSPGGNTGELFF. This chain uses TRBV7-9 with TRBJ2-2; D gene ambiguous. This CDR3 is 16 amino acids long. V was trimmed by 5 bases and J by 1 base, leaving 14 bases between them. Germline loops: CDR1 SEHNR, CDR2 FQNEAQ (reference sequence).

Only one count was recorded for this clone. This chain joins TRBV20-1 and TRBJ2-3; 9 nucleotides match TRBD2. The CDR3 is 16 residues long. From germline, CDR1 is DFQATT and CDR2 SNEGSKA (reference sequence). V was clipped by 3 bases and J by 2 bases; unmatched bases: 9. The CDR3 coding sequence is TGCAGTGCTAGTTGGTTGGGACTAGCCGACACAGATACGCAGTATTTT. Its protein product is CSASWLGLADTDTQYF.

The chain combines TRBV4-3 with TRBJ2-1; 7 bases line up with TRBD2. The CDR3 consists of 18 residues. The ends lost 0 bases at V and 4 bases at J; junction bases unmatched: 12. Germline V gene sequence: CDR1 LGHNA, CDR2 YSLEER. The CDR3 spells CASSQEGGRAVSYNEQFF. DNA of the CDR3: TGCGCCAGCAGCCAAGAAGGAGGGAGGGCCGTATCGTACAATGAGCAGTTCTTC.

The J gene is TRBJ2-3, the V gene TRBV6-5; 8 bases are a match to TRBD2. The CDR3 totals 14 residues. Germline V CDR1 and CDR2: MNHEY, SVGAGI. J was trimmed by 2 bases and V by 7 bases; bases with no gene match: 5. The CDR3 nucleotides are TGTGCCAGCACAAAGCGGGGGTTCACAGATACGCAGTATTTT. It translates to CASTKRGFTDTQYF.

This chain uses TRBV23-1 with TRBJ2-1, with D hard to call. TRBV23-1 is designated an ORF whose function remains uncertain. The CDR3 consists of 14 residues. V was trimmed by 4 bases and J by 6 bases, leaving 13 bases between them. CDR3 sequence reads: CASSRPLAVNEQFF. CDR3 coding DNA: TGCGCCAGCAGTCGGCCCTTAGCCGTCAATGAGCAGTTCTTC.

This clone was seen a few times. This rearrangement joins TRBV5-1 to TRBJ2-2; TRBD1 matches at 10 bases. The CDR3 totals 16 residues. The V segment lost 0 bases and the J segment 4 bases; nucleotides outside the gene matches: 3. Germline assignment: CDR1 SGHRS and CDR2 YFSETQ. The DNA of the CDR3 is TGCGCCAGCAGCTTGGGACAGGGGGCTCTCACCGGGGAGCTGTTTTTT. This encodes CASSLGQGALTGELFF.

J is TRBJ1-4 and V is TRBV4-1; TRBD1 aligns across 7 bases. The CDR3 runs 15 residues. J lost 7 bases, V lost 6 bases, and 11 bases had no gene match. Germline V gene sequence: CDR1 MGHRA, CDR2 YSYEKL. The CDR3 loop reads CASSRGGFGSEKLFF. The CDR3 coding sequence is TGCGCCAGCAGTCGAGGGGGCTTCGGGAGTGAAAAACTGTTTTTT.

The V gene is TRBV5-5, the J gene TRBJ1-2; perhaps TRBD1 as D (5 bases). Trimming cost V 1 base and J 4 bases, with 20 bases left between them. The CDR3 totals 17 residues. Germline V gene sequence: CDR1 SGHKS, CDR2 YYEKEE (reference sequence). CDR3 DNA: TGTGCCAGCAGCTTGAAGTTCCCAAGGGGCCTTGGCTATGGCTACACCTTC. It is translated as CASSLKFPRGLGYGYTF.

This chain joins TRBV5-1 and TRBJ2-6; 9 nucleotides agree with TRBD1. The trim removed 2 bases at V and 2 bases at J, leaving 2 bases unmatched. The length of the CDR3 is 16 residues. CDR1 is SGHRS, CDR2 YFSETQ, per germline. CDR3 sequence reads: CASSFTGGTGANVLTF. CDR3 sequence (DNA): TGCGCCAGCAGCTTCACAGGGGGCACTGGGGCCAACGTCCTGACTTTC. Supplemented by reference TRBV5-1 and TRBJ2-6, the full variable domain reads KAGVTQTPRYLIKTRGQQVTLSCSPISGHRSVSWYQQTPGQGLQFLFEYFSETQRNKGNFPGRFSGRQFSNSRSEMNVSTLELGDSALYLCASSFTGGTGANVLTFGAGSRLTVL.

The V call is TRBV9, the J call TRBJ2-7; 11 bases map to TRBD1. Germline loops: CDR1 SGDLS, CDR2 YYNGEE. Unmatched junction bases numbered 10, after V lost 2 bases and J lost 6 bases. This CDR3 spans 16 amino acids. CDR3: CASSVLGTGGTGEQYF. The CDR3 DNA is TGTGCCAGCAGCGTCTTGGGGACAGGGGGAACGGGCGAGCAGTACTTC. Full variable domain (outside the CDR3, taken from reference TRBV9 and TRBJ2-7): DSGVTQTPKHLITATGQRVTLRCSPRSGDLSVYWYQQSLDQGLQFLIQYYNGEERAKGNILERFSAQQFPDLHSELNLSSLELGDSALYFCASSVLGTGGTGEQYFGPGTRLTVT.

This clone was observed a handful of times. This chain uses TRBV30 with TRBJ2-3; 9 bases are a match to TRBD2. The CDR3 is 14 amino acids. Trimming at V came to 7 bases and at J to 8 bases, leaving 13 bases not matched to a gene. CDR1 and CDR2 (germline): GTSNPN, SVGIG (reference sequence). The CDR3 sequence: CASVAGVIGVTQYF. CDR3 bases: TGTGCCTCGGTAGCGGGAGTGATCGGGGTTACGCAGTATTTT.

Written as DNA, the CDR3 is TGTGCCAGTAGTATCGGCAGACAGAACACTGAAGCTTTCTTT. Residues: CASSIGRQNTEAFF. The J gene is TRBJ1-1, the V gene TRBV19; D not certain. There are 14 residues in the CDR3. Germline assignment: CDR1 LNHDA and CDR2 SQIVND (reference sequence). V gave up 3 bases and J gave up 1 base, with 9 bases separating them.